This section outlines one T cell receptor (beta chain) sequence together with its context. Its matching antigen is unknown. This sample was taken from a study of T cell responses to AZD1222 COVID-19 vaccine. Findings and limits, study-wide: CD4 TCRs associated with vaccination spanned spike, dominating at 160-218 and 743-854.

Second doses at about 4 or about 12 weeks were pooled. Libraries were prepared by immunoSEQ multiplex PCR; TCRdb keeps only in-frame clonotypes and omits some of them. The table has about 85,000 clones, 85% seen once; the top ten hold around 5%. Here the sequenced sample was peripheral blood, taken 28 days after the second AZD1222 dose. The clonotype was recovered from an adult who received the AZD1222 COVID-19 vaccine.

The DNA for the CDR3 is TGTGCCACCAGCAGAGAAGTGGGACAGATCAATGAGCAGTTCTTC. Its protein product is CATSREVGQINEQFF. The genes are TRBV15 and TRBJ2-1; 7 bases are shared with TRBD1. This CDR3 has 15 residues. V was clipped by 0 bases and J by 6 bases; unmatched bases: 5. Germline CDR1 LNHNV, CDR2 YYDKDF (reference sequence).